This paragraph covers one TCR beta chain sequence. There is no known antigen for this receptor. No clone much larger than this one lies a single base away; base qualities are absent. The source of the sample is a study of blood T cells in healthy people across ages (dated by TCRdb to about 2015). A note on the overall study: In model experiments, roughly one uniquely barcoded TCR beta cDNA molecule per two T cells was captured by template switching. Age-related changes in TCR beta repertoire diversity were measured in the study by deep sequencing normalized with unique cDNA molecular identifiers. The donors were split into four age groups: young (average 16 years), middle-aged (around 37), aged (roughly 65) and long-lived (82). Donors of different ages were randomly distributed across sequencing lanes to avoid experimental bias. Using the same blood draw, the study looked at two additional independent replicas of 1 million unique cDNA reads for two donors, one aged 18 to 30 and the other aged 80 or older. Study-wide conclusions, independent of this receptor: Because donor CMV infection status was unknown, age-related changes in expanded clonotypes were potentially confounded. Estimates of total diversity based on one million sequenced T cells were considered lower bounds and underestimates. Compared with the aged group, the long-lived group had more naive CD4+ T cells, fewer expanded clones and increased TCR diversity, suggesting age selection. Conclusive comparison of naive and antigen-experienced compartments was prevented by the profiling of bulk unsorted PBMCs. The percentage of naive T cells measured by flow cytometry correlated strongly with observed TCR beta diversity. As age increased, observed TCR beta diversity per million T cells dropped in a roughly linear way, and a significant reduction was already evident by age 40.

The library was produced with 5' RACE. TCRdb shows the sequencer as Illumina HiSeq 2500. A second PCR of roughly 6 to 11 cycles was run with a J-beta primer mix and a sample-barcoded 5' primer. A unique molecular identifier was introduced onto each TCR beta cDNA molecule by a template-switch 5' adaptor carrying 12 random nucleotides. Each sample yielded at least 2.5 million CDR3-containing paired-end reads. First-strand cDNA synthesis was performed from all RNA using the Mint cDNA synthesis kit, with priming by a TRBC-specific oligonucleotide. Following uracil-DNA glycosylase treatment, a first 18-cycle PCR with universal primers M1SS and BC2_uni_R was performed on all cDNA. The published analysis was carried out like this. For normalization, 1 million high-quality reads were randomly selected from each sample, with every read carrying a distinct molecular identifier. Instead of being binned into consensus sequences, reads with shared molecular identifiers were discarded. CDR3 identification, clonotype clustering and error correction used MiTCR with a Q25 quality threshold and the strictest error-elimination algorithm. A nonparametric unseen species model with Euler transformation was used to estimate a lower bound on total TCR beta diversity. The public reads were quality trimmed at Q25 with fastp and then assembled into clones with MiXCR by TCRdb, keeping productive beta chains. Every entry covers one CDR3 protein and lists the most common genes and DNA from its rows. The V and J calls reflect TCRdb's pipeline rather than the authors' work. Counted in this sample were some 1.4 million distinct CDR3 sequences; about 43% of them appeared once. The ten largest clones add up to 6.5% to 10% of the sample.

Taken from the germline V gene, the CDR1 and CDR2 loops are SGHTA and FQGNSA. The CDR3 contains 15 residues, cysteine and phenylalanine counted. Only the CDR3 part of the read is kept: 45 bases, read in frame from the first base. V is shortened by 2 bases, J by 0 bases, and the region joining them spans 10 bases. Donors were a few dozen systemically healthy Caucasian individuals from Russia aged about 6 to 100 years. About 9.8 milliliters of peripheral blood were drawn from each donor into EDTA-treated Vacutainer tubes. PBMCs were isolated by Ficoll-Paque density-gradient centrifugation, with at least 6 million obtained per sample. Total RNA, at least 5 micrograms per sample, was extracted from PBMCs with Trizol reagent. The percentages of naive CD45RAhigh/CD27high T cells were determined by flow cytometry on a PBMC aliquot from every donor.

The rearranged chain carries TRBV7-2 and TRBJ1-1; too little of a D gene remains to name it. The sequence came from a woman between 18 and 29 years old in good health. The sequencing sample was made of blood. The sequence in DNA is TGTGCCAGCAGCTTATTGTCGGATCTGAACACTGAAGCTTTCTTT. This translates into CASSLLSDLNTEAFF.